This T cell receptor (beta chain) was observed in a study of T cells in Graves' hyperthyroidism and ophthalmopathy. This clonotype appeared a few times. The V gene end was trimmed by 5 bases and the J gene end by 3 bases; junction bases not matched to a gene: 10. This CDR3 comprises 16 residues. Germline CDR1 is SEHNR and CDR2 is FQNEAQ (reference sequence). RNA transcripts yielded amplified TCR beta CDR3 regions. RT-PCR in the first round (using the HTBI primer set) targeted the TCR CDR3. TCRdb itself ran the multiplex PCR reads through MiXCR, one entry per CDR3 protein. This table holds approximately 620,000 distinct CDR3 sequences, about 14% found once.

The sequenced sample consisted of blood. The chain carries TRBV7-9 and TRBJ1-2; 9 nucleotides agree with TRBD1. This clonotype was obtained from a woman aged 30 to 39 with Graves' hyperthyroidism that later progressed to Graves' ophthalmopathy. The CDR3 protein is CASSPGTGLSYYGYTF. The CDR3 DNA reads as TGTGCCAGCAGCCCCGGGACAGGGTTATCTTACTATGGCTACACCTTC.